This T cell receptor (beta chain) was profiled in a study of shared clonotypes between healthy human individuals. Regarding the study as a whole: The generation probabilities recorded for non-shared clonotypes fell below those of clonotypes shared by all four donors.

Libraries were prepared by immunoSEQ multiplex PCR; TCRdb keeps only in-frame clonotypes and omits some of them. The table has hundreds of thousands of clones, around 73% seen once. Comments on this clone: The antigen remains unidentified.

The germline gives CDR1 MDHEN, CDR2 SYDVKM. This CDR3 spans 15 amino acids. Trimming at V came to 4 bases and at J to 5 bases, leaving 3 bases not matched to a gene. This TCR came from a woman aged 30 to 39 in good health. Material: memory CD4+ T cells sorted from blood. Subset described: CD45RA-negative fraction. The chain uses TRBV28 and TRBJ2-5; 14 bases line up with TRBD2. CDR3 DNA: TGTGCCAGCAGTTCGGGACTAGCGGGAGTTGAGACCCAGTACTTC. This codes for CASSSGLAGVETQYF.